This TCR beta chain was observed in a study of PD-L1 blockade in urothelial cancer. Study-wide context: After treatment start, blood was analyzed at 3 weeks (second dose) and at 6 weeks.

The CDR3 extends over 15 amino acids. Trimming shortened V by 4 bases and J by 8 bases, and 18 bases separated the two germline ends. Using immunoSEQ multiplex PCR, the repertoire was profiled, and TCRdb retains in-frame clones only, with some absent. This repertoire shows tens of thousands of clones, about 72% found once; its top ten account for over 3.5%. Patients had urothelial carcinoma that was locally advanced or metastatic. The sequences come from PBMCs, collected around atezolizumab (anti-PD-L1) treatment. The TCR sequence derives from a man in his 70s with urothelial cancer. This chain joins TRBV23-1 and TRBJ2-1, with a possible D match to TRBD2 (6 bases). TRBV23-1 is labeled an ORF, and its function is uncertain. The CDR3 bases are TGCGCCAGCAGTCGGGCTAGCGTGCAGCTAGATGAGCAGTTCTTC. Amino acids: CASSRASVQLDEQFF.